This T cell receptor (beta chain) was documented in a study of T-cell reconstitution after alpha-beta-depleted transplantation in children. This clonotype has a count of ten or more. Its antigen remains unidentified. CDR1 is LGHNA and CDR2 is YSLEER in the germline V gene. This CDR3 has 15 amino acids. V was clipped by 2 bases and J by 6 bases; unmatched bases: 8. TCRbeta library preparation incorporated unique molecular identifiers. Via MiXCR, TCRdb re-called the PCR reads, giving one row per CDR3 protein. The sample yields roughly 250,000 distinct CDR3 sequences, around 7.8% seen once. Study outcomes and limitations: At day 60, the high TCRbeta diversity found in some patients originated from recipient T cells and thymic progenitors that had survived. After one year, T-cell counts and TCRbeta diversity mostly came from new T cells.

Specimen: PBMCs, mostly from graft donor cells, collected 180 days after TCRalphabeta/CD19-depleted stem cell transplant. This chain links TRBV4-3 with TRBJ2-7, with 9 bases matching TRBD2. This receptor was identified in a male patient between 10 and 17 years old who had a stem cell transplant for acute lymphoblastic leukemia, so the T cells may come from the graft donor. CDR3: CASSQSIAGVGEQYF. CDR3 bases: TGCGCCAGCAGCCAATCTATAGCGGGGGTGGGCGAGCAGTACTTC.